Included here is one T cell receptor beta chain sequence, with context. Its antigen remains unidentified. Both subsets, CD45RA+ naive and CD45RA-negative memory, were split from the CD4+ cells. TCRdb's copy holds only in-frame clones and misses some; the assay was immunoSEQ multiplex PCR. The repertoire holds 2.3 million or so clones, with 85% to 95% as singletons. This entry comes from a study of shared clonotypes between healthy human individuals. Whole-study findings and limits: The authors expected sequencing depth to affect clonotype sharing among donors.

Between the trimmed V and J ends, which lost 4 bases and 1 base, there was a span of 12 bases. CDR3 length: 14 amino acids. Germline V gene sequence: CDR1 GTSNPN, CDR2 SVGIG (reference sequence). The TCR sequence derives from a man aged 18 to 30 in good health. Some clones in this sample may be carry-over from other donors' samples. Sequenced input: naive CD4+ T cells from PBMCs. Subset specified: CD45RA+ positively selected. The chain carries TRBV30 and TRBJ2-3, with D hard to call. CDR3 in DNA: TGTGCCTGGACCCAGGTTCGGGGCACAGATACGCAGTATTTT. This gives the protein CAWTQVRGTDTQYF.